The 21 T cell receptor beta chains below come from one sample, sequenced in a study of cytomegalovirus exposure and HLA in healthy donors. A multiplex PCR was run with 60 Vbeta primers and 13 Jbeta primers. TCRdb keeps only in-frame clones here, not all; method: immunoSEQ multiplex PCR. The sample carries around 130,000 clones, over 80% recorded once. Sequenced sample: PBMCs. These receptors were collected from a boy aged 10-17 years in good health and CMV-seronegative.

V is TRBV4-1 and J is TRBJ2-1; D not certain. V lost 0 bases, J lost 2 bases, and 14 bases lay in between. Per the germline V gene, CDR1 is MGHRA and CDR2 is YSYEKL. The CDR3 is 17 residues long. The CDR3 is CASSQEGFSATYNEQFF. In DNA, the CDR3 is TGCGCCAGCAGCCAAGAGGGCTTTTCCGCCACCTACAATGAGCAGTTCTTC.

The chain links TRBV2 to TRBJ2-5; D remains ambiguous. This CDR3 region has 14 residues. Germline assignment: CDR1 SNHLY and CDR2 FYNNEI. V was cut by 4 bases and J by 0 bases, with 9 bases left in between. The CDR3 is CASSVAAYQETQYF. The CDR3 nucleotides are TGTGCCAGCAGTGTGGCAGCGTACCAAGAGACCCAGTACTTC.

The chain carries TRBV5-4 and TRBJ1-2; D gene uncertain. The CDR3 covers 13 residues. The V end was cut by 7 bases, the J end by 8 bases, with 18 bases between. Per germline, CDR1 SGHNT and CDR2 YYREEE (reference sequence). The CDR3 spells CASANGLTRGYTF. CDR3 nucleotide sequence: TGTGCCAGCGCCAACGGACTGACGAGGGGCTACACCTTC.

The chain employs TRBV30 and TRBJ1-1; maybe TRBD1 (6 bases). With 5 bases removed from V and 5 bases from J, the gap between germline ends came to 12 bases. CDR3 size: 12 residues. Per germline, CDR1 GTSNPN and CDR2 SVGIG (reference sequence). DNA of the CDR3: TGTGCCTGGGGGGCAGGGGAAACTGAAGCTTTCTTT. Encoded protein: CAWGAGETEAFF.

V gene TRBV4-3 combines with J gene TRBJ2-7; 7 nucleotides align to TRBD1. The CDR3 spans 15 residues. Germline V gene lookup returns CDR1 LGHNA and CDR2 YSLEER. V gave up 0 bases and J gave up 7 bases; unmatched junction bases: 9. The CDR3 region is CASSQDWSGGGEQYF. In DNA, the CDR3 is TGCGCCAGCAGCCAAGATTGGTCAGGGGGTGGGGAGCAGTACTTC.

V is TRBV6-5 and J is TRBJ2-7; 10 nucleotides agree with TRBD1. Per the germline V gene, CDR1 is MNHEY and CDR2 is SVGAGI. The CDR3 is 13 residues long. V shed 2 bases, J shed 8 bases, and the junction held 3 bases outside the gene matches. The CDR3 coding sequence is TGTGCCAGCAGTTACGAGGGACAGGGGAAGCAGTACTTC. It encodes CASSYEGQGKQYF.

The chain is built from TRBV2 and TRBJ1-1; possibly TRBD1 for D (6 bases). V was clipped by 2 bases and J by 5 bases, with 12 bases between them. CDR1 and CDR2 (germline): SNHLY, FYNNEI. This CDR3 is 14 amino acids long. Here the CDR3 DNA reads TGTGCCAGCAGTGAAACGGTAAGGGGGACTGAAGCTTTCTTT. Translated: CASSETVRGTEAFF.

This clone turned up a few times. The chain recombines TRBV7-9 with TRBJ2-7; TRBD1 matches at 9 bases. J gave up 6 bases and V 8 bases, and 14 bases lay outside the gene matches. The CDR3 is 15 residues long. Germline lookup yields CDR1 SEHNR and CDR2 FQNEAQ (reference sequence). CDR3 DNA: TGTGCCAGCGGCTCTACCCGGGACAGGGCCCGCGAGCAGTACTTC. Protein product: CASGSTRDRAREQYF.

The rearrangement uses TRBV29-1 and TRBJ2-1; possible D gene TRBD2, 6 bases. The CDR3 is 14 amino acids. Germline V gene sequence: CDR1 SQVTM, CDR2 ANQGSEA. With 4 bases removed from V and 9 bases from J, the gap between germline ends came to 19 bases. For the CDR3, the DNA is TGCAGCGTTGGGCAGGGCCGGCGGGACGGTGAGCAGTTCTTC. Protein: CSVGQGRRDGEQFF.

The chain's CDR3 is CASSRGGQGARGYTF. The CDR3 DNA reads as TGTGCCAGCAGTCGCGGGGGACAGGGGGCTAGAGGCTACACCTTC. The chain is built from TRBV6-5 and TRBJ1-2; 12 bases align to TRBD1. With 5 bases clipped from V and 8 bases from J, the junction kept 9 bases outside the gene matches. Germline V CDR1 and CDR2: MNHEY, SVGAGI. The CDR3 length is 15 residues.

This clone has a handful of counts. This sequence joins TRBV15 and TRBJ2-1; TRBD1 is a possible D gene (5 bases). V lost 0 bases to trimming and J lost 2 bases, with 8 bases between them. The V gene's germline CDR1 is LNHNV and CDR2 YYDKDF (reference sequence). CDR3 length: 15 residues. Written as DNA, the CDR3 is TGTGCCACCAGCAGAGACAGGGCACCCTACAATGAGCAGTTCTTC. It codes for CATSRDRAPYNEQFF.

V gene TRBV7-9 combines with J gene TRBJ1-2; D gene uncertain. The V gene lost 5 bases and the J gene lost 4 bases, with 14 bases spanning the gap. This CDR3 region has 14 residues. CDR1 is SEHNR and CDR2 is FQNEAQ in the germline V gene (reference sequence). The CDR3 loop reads CASSPDGLFYGYTF. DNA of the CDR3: TGTGCCAGCAGCCCGGACGGACTCTTCTATGGCTACACCTTC.

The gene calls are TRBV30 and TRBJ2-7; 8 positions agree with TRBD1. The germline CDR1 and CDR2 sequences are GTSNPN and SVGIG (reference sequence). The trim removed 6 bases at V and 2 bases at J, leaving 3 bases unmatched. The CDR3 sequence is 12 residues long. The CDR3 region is CACRGQAYEQYF. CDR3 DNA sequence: TGTGCCTGTAGGGGACAGGCCTACGAGCAGTACTTC.

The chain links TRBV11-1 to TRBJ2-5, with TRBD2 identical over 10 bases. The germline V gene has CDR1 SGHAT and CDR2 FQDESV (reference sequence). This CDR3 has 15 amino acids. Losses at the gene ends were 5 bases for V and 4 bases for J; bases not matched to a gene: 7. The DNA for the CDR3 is TGTGCCAGCAGCCCAAGCGGGAGGGCCGTAGAGACCCAGTACTTC. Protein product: CASSPSGRAVETQYF.

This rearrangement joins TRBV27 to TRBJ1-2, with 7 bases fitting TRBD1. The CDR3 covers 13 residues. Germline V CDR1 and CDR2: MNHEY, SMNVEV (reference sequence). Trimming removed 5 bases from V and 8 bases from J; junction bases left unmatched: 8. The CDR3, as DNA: TGTGCCAGCAGTACCTCCCGGACAGGCGGCTACACCTTC. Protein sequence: CASSTSRTGGYTF.

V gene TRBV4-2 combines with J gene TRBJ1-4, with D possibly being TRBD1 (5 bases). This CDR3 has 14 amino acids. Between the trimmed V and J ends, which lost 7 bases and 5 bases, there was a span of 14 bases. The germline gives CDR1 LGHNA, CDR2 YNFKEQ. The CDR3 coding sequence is TGTGCCAGCAACCCCGGCCGGGGGAATGAAAAACTGTTTTTT. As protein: CASNPGRGNEKLFF.

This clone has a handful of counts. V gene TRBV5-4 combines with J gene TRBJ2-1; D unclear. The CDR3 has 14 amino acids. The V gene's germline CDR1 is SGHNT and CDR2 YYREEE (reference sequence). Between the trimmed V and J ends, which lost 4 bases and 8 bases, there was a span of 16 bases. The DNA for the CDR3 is TGTGCCAGCAGCCTCTCTAGTAGGCTAGATGAGCAGTTCTTC. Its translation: CASSLSSRLDEQFF.

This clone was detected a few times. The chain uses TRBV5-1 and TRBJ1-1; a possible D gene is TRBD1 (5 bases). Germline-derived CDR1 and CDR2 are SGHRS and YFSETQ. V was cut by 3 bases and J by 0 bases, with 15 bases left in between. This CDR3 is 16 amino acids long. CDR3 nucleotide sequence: TGCGCCAGCAGCTCCCACTCGACAGCTTTGAACACTGAAGCTTTCTTT. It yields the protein CASSSHSTALNTEAFF.

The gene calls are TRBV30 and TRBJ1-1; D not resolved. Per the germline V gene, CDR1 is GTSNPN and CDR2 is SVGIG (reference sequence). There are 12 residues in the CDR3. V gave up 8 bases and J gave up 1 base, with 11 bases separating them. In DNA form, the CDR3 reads TGTGCCCAAATACGGAGGAACACTGAAGCTTTCTTT. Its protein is CAQIRRNTEAFF. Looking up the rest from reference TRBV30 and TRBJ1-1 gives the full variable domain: SQTIHQWPATLVQPVGSPLSLECTVEGTSNPNLYWYRQAAGRGLQLLFYSVGIGQISSEVPQNLSASRPQDRQFILSSKKLLLSDSGFYLCAQIRRNTEAFFGQGTRLTVV.

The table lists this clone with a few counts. The CDR3 loop reads CASSLVPPTSGSYGNEQFF. CDR3 DNA: TGTGCCAGCAGCTTAGTTCCCCCGACTAGCGGGAGTTATGGAAATGAGCAGTTCTTC. The chain is built from TRBV7-2 and TRBJ2-1; TRBD2 matches 12 bases. The germline gives CDR1 SGHTA, CDR2 FQGNSA. V shed 1 base, J shed 7 bases, and the junction held 14 bases outside the gene matches. The CDR3 spans 19 residues.

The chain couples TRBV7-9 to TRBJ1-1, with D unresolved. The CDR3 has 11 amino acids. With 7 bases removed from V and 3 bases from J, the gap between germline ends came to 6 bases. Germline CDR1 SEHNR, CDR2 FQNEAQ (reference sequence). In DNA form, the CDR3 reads TGTGCCAGCACGAGGGACACTGAAGCTTTCTTT. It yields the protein CASTRDTEAFF.